Below are 19 T cell receptor beta chains sequenced from a single sample in a study of blood T cell repertoires in COVID-19. Produced via immunoSEQ multiplex PCR; TCRdb's table is partial and in-frame only. The sample gives about 120,000 clones, around three quarters of which show up once; 2% to 2.5% is in the top ten. The sequenced material came from peripheral blood. All receptors come from a woman aged 70-85 years with acute or convalescent COVID-19.

The CDR3 DNA follows: TGTGCCAGCAGCTTTGAGGTGGAGTATGGCTACACCTTC. This translates into CASSFEVEYGYTF. This chain links TRBV7-9 with TRBJ1-2; D is undetermined. V shed 3 bases and J shed 5 bases, with 10 bases lying between them. CDR1 and CDR2 (germline): SEHNR, FQNEAQ (reference sequence). CDR3 length: 13 amino acids.

The chain joins TRBV5-1 to TRBJ1-2; D may be TRBD1 (6 bases). CDR1 and CDR2 (germline): SGHRS, YFSETQ. V lost 2 bases, J lost 3 bases, and 8 bases lay in between. The CDR3 consists of 13 residues. The CDR3, as DNA: TGCGCCAGCAGCTTACAGGGCGACTATGGCTACACCTTC. It yields the protein CASSLQGDYGYTF.

This chain joins TRBV28 and TRBJ1-1, with D possibly matching TRBD1 (5 bases). This CDR3 has 15 residues. With 7 bases removed from V and 0 bases from J, the gap between germline ends came to 15 bases. The V gene's germline CDR1 is MDHEN and CDR2 SYDVKM. The CDR3 is CASTPPGSVNTEAFF. DNA of the CDR3: TGTGCCAGCACACCACCAGGGTCGGTGAACACTGAAGCTTTCTTT.

This clone has more than one count but fewer than ten. The chain carries TRBV3-1 (or the pseudogene TRBV3-2) and TRBJ2-5; TRBD2 matches 8 bases. The length of the CDR3 is 17 residues. The germline CDR1 and CDR2 sequences are LGHDT and YNNKEL (reference sequence). V trimming: 0 bases; J trimming: 5 bases; junction bases outside the gene matches: 11. The CDR3 DNA reads as TGTGCCAGCAGCCAAGATGGTACCGGGGGGGCCTTTGAGACCCAGTACTTC. Its protein is CASSQDGTGGAFETQYF.

The V and J genes are TRBV29-1 and TRBJ2-7; 8 bases match TRBD2. The CDR3 spans 13 residues. V trimming: 5 bases; J trimming: 2 bases; junction bases outside the gene matches: 5. Germline V gene sequence: CDR1 SQVTM, CDR2 ANQGSEA. The CDR3 is CSVITSGTYEQYF. The CDR3 region has the DNA TGCAGCGTTATTACTAGCGGAACCTACGAGCAGTACTTC.

The rearrangement links TRBV28 to TRBJ1-2; 7 bases line up with TRBD1. The CDR3 runs 14 residues. V lost 3 bases and J lost 2; bases outside the gene matches: 3. The germline CDR1 and CDR2 sequences are MDHEN and SYDVKM. CDR3 sequence (DNA): TGTGCCAGCAGTTTGGGGGGACAGAACTATGGCTACACCTTC. Protein sequence: CASSLGGQNYGYTF.

This clone was counted between two and nine times. The gene calls are TRBV5-6 and TRBJ1-2; unclear D gene. Germline CDR1 is SGHDT and CDR2 is YYEEEE. The CDR3 runs to 14 residues. Trimming shortened V by 0 bases and J by 4 bases, and 10 bases separated the two germline ends. The CDR3 spells CASSLGGKGYGYTF. For the CDR3, the DNA is TGTGCCAGCAGCTTGGGCGGGAAAGGCTATGGCTACACCTTC.

V gene TRBV7-2 combines with J gene TRBJ2-3; a possible D gene is TRBD2 (7 bases). V was cut by 8 bases and J by 7 bases, with 13 bases left in between. The CDR3 has 12 amino acids. Germline CDR1 reads SGHTA; CDR2 reads FQGNSA. In DNA, the CDR3 is TGTGCCAGCTCGGGGGGCTTGAATACGCAGTATTTT. The encoded protein is CASSGGLNTQYF.

This clone was picked up one time. The chain recombines TRBV5-1 with TRBJ2-7, with 7 positions matching TRBD2. The CDR3 spans 16 residues. Germline V CDR1 and CDR2: SGHRS, YFSETQ. V gave up 0 bases and J gave up 1 base; unmatched junction bases: 7. The CDR3 DNA is TGCGCCAGCAGCTTGGTGTCGGCTAGCGGTTCCTACGAGCAGTACTTC. Its protein product is CASSLVSASGSYEQYF.

The chain combines TRBV2 with TRBJ1-1; perhaps TRBD1 as D (5 bases). The length of the CDR3 is 13 residues. V lost 7 bases to trimming and J lost 1 base, with 10 bases between them. Germline-derived CDR1 and CDR2 are SNHLY and FYNNEI. The CDR3 nucleotides read TGTGCCAGCAAATGGGGGGGGAACACTGAAGCTTTCTTT. It translates to CASKWGGNTEAFF. The variable domain in full, with the rest retrieved from reference TRBV2 and TRBJ1-1, is EPEVTQTPSHQVTQMGQEVILRCVPISNHLYFYWYRQILGQKVEFLVSFYNNEISEKSEIFDDQFSVERPDGSNFTLKIRSTKLEDSAMYFCASKWGGNTEAFFGQGTRLTVV.

The table lists this clone with a few counts. V is TRBV7-2 and J is TRBJ2-5, with 8 positions matching TRBD2. The CDR3 is 15 residues long. Losses at the gene ends were 6 bases for V and 0 bases for J; bases not matched to a gene: 6. The germline gives CDR1 SGHTA, CDR2 FQGNSA. The CDR3 protein is CASSPLAEYQETQYF. CDR3 nucleotides: TGTGCCAGCAGTCCACTAGCGGAGTACCAAGAGACCCAGTACTTC.

This clone was counted a few times. This rearrangement joins TRBV19 to TRBJ1-3, with TRBD1 identical over 7 bases. The germline gives CDR1 LNHDA, CDR2 SQIVND (reference sequence). The V gene end was trimmed by 6 bases and the J gene end by 0 bases; junction bases not matched to a gene: 8. This CDR3 has 16 amino acids. The CDR3 nucleotides read TGTGCCAGTAGCTTTCAAACAGGGGCCTCTGGAAACACCATATATTTT. This translates into CASSFQTGASGNTIYF. The entire variable domain, with the rest obtained from reference TRBV19 and TRBJ1-3, is as follows: DGGITQSPKYLFRKEGQNVTLSCEQNLNHDAMYWYRQDPGQGLRLIYYSQIVNDFQKGDIAEGYSVSREKKESFPLTVTSAQKNPTAFYLCASSFQTGASGNTIYFGEGSWLTVV.

V is TRBV7-3 and J is TRBJ1-1, with D possibly matching TRBD1 (5 bases). The V gene lost 5 bases and the J gene lost 4 bases, with 17 bases spanning the gap. The CDR3 spans 15 residues. The V gene's germline CDR1 is SGHTA and CDR2 FQGTGA. The CDR3 DNA reads as TGTGCCAGCAGCCCCAATGTAGGGGCAGGCACTGAAGCTTTCTTT. Amino acids: CASSPNVGAGTEAFF.

This clone was detected only a few times. The V call is TRBV6-5, the J call TRBJ2-7, with 8 positions matching TRBD1. From germline, CDR1 is MNHEY and CDR2 SVGAGI. After removal of 7 bases from V and 4 bases from J, the junction contained 3 bases not matched to a gene. The CDR3 has 12 residues. Written as DNA, the CDR3 is TGTGCCAGCAAGGACAGGGAATACGAGCAGTACTTC. This codes for CASKDREYEQYF.

The chain carries TRBV5-6 and TRBJ1-1; D remains unclear. V shed 4 bases and J shed 3 bases, with 10 bases lying between them. This CDR3 comprises 13 residues. The germline V gene has CDR1 SGHDT and CDR2 YYEEEE. The CDR3 reads CASSPKSDTEAFF. CDR3 nucleotide sequence: TGTGCCAGCAGCCCGAAATCGGACACTGAAGCTTTCTTT.

This clone was detected only a few times. CDR3 loop: CAWSPDGYTGELFF. CDR3 coding DNA: TGTGCCTGGAGTCCCGACGGGTACACCGGGGAGCTGTTTTTT. The J gene is TRBJ2-2, the V gene TRBV30; D gene unclear. Germline V gene data show CDR1 as GTSNPN and CDR2 as SVGIG (reference sequence). Trimming took 2 bases from V and 3 from J, leaving 10 bases between them. CDR3 size: 14 residues. The full variable domain, with the rest looked up from reference TRBV30 and TRBJ2-2, is SQTIHQWPATLVQPVGSPLSLECTVEGTSNPNLYWYRQAAGRGLQLLFYSVGIGQISSEVPQNLSASRPQDRQFILSSKKLLLSDSGFYLCAWSPDGYTGELFFGEGSRLTVL.

Remarks on this clone: At one end the junction does not follow the germline gene, possibly because of a read error. V gene TRBV7-2 combines with J gene TRBJ1-4; D remains unclear. CDR1 is SGHTA, CDR2 FQGNSA, per germline. There are 11 residues in the CDR3. CDR3: CASSLTEEAPF. The CDR3 bases are TGTGCCAGCAGCTTAACGGAGGAGGCGCCTTTT.

In this sample, this clone turned up a few times. The chain links TRBV6-4 to TRBJ2-1, with 8 positions matching TRBD1. CDR1 MRHNA and CDR2 SNTAGT come from the germline V gene. CDR3 size: 14 residues. V trimming: 5 bases; J trimming: 10 bases; junction bases outside the gene matches: 10. For the CDR3, the DNA is TGTGCCAGCAGTTTACGGACAGGGCTGTCGGAGCAGTTCTTC. As protein: CASSLRTGLSEQFF.

This chain connects TRBV18 to TRBJ2-7; a weak D match, TRBD1 (6 bases). The CDR3 runs 13 residues. The V gene lost 3 bases and the J gene lost 3 bases, with 9 bases spanning the gap. Per the germline V gene, CDR1 is KGHSH and CDR2 is LQKENI. CDR3 sequence: CASSPRQVYEQYF. CDR3 coding DNA: TGTGCCAGCTCACCCAGACAGGTCTACGAGCAGTACTTC.